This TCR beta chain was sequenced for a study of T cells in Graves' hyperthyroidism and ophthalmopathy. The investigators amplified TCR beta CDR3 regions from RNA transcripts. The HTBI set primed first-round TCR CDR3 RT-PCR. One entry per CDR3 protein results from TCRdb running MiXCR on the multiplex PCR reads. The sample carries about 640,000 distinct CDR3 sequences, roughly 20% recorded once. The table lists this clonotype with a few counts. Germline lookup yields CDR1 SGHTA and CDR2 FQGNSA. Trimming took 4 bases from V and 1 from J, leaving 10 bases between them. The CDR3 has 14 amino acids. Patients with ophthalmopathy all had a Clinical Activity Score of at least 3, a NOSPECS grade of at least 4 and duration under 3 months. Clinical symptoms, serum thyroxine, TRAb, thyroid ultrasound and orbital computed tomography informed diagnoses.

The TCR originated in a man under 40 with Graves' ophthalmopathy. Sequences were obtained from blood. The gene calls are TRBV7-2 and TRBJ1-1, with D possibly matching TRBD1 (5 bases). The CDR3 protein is CASSSRVGNTEAFF. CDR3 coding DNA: TGTGCCAGCAGCTCCAGGGTAGGGAACACTGAAGCTTTCTTT. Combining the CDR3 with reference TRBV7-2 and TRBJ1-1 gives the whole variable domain GAGVSQSPSNKVTEKGKDVELRCDPISGHTALYWYRQSLGQGLEFLIYFQGNSAPDKSGLPSDRFSAERTGGSVSTLTIQRTQQEDSAVYLCASSSRVGNTEAFFGQGTRLTVV.